This T cell receptor beta chain was sequenced in a study of T cells expressing NK-cell markers. Study context: Sequenced donors, eight in total, included seven who were HCMV-seropositive and one who was seronegative.

TCRdb reanalyzed the 5' RACE reads, giving one entry per CDR3 protein sequence and no DNA. With approximately 420,000 distinct CDR3 sequences in the sample, the ten largest clones hold about 10%. This clonotype was obtained from a woman aged 50 to 60 in good health. Material: blood T cells: a sorted CD56 or NKG2C T cell subset, CD4+ or CD8+ T cells, or bulk PBMC T cells (not recorded which).

CDR3 region: CSASPSGNTIYF. The chain recombines TRBV20-1 with TRBJ1-3. CDR1 DFQATT and CDR2 SNEGSKA come from the germline V gene (reference sequence). The CDR3 sequence is 12 residues long.